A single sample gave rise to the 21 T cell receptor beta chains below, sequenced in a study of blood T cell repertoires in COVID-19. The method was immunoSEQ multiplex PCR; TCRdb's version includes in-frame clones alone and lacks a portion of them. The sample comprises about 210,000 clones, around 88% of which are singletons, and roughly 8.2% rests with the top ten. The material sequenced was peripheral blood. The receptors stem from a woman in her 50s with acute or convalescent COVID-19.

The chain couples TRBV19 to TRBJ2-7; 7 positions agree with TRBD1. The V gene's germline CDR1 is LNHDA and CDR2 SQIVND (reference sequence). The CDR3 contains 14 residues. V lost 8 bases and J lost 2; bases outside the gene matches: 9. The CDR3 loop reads CASHRDRSPYEQYF. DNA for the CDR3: TGTGCCAGTCACCGGGACAGAAGCCCCTACGAGCAGTACTTC.

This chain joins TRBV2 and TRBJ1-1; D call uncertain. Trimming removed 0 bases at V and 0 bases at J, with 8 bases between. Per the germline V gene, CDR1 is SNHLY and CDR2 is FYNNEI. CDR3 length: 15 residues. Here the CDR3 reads CASSEAQTLNTEAFF. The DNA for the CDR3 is TGTGCCAGCAGTGAAGCCCAAACACTGAACACTGAAGCTTTCTTT.

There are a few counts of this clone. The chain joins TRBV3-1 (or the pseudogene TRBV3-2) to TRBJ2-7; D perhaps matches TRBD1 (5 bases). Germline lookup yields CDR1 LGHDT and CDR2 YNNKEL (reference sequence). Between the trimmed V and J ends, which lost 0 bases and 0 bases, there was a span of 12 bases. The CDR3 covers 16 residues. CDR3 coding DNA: TGTGCCAGCAGCCAAGATTCAAGGGGCTACTCCTACGAGCAGTACTTC. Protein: CASSQDSRGYSYEQYF.

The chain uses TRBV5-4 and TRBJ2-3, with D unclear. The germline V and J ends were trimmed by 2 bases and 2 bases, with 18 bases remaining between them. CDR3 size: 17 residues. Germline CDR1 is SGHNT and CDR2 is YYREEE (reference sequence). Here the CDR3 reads CASSFEYSPWVTDTQYF. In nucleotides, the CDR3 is TGTGCCAGCAGCTTTGAGTACAGCCCTTGGGTCACAGATACGCAGTATTTT.

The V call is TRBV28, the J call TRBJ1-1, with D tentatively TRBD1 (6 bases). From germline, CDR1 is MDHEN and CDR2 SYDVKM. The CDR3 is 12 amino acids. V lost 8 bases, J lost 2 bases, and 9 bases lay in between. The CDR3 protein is CASGGQNTEAFF. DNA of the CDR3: TGTGCCAGCGGGGGACAAAACACTGAAGCTTTCTTT.

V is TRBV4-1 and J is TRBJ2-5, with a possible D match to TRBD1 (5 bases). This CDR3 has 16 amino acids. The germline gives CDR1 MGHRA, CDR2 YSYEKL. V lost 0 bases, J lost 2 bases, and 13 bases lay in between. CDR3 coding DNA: TGCGCCAGCAGCCAAGATTGGCGACAGAGACAAGAGACCCAGTACTTC. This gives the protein CASSQDWRQRQETQYF.

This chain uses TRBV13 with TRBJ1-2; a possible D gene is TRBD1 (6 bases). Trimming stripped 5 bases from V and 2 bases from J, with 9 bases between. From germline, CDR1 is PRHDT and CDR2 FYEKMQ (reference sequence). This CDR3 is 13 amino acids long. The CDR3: CASSLTGNYGYTF. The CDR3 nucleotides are TGTGCCAGCAGCCTAACAGGGAACTATGGCTACACCTTC.

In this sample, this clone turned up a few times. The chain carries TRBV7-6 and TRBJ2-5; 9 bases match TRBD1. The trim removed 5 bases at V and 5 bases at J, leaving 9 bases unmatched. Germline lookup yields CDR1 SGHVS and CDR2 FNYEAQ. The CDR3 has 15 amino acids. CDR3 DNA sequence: TGTGCCAGCAGCAGTACCCCGGGACAGGGTGAGACCCAGTACTTC. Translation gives CASSSTPGQGETQYF.

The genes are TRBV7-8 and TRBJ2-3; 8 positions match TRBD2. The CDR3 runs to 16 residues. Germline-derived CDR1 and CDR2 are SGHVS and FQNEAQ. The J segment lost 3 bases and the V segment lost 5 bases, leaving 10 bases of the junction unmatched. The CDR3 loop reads CASSPRTSSGTDTQYF. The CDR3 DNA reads TGTGCCAGCAGCCCCCGGACTAGCTCGGGTACAGATACGCAGTATTTT. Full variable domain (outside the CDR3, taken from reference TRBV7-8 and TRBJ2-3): GAGVSQSPRYKVAKRGQDVALRCDPISGHVSLFWYQQALGQGPEFLTYFQNEAQLDKSGLPSDRFFAERPEGSVSTLKIQRTQQEDSAVYLCASSPRTSSGTDTQYFGPGTRLTVL.

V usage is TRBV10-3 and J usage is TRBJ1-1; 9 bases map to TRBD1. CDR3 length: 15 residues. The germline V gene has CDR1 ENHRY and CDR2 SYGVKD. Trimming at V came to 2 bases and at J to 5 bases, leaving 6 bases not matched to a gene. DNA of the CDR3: TGTGCCATCAGTGAGGCTAAGACAGGGGGGACTGAAGCTTTCTTT. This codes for CAISEAKTGGTEAFF.

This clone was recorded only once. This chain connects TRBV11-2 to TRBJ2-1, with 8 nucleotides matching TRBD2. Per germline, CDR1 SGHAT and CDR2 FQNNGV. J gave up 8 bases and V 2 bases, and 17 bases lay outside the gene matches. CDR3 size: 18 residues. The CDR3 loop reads CASSLIIGTGTSLDEQFF. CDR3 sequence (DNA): TGTGCCAGCAGCTTAATTATTGGCACCGGGACTAGTTTGGATGAGCAGTTCTTC.

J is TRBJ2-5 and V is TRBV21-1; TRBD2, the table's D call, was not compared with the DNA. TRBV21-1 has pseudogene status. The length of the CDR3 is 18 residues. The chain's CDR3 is CASSKLHPPGLAQETQYF. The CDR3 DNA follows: TGTGCCAGCAGCAAACTTCATCCACCGGGACTAGCGCAAGAGACCCAGTACTTC.

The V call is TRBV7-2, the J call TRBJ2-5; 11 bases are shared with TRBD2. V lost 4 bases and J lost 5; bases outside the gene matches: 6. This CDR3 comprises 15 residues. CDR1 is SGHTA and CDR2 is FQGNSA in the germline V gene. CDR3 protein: CASSSGLAVGETQYF. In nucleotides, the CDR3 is TGTGCCAGCAGCTCGGGACTAGCGGTGGGGGAGACCCAGTACTTC.

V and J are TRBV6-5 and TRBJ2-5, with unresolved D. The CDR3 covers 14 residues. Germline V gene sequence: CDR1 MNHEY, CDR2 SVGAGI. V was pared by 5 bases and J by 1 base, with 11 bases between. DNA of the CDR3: TGTGCCAGCAGTAGCCTTTCCCGCCAAGAGACCCAGTACTTC. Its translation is CASSSLSRQETQYF.

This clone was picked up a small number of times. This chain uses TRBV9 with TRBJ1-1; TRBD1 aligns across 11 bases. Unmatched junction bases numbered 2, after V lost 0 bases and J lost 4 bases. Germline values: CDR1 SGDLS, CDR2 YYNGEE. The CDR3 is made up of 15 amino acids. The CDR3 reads CASSVEGTGGTEAFF. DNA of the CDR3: TGTGCCAGCAGCGTAGAAGGGACAGGGGGCACTGAAGCTTTCTTT.

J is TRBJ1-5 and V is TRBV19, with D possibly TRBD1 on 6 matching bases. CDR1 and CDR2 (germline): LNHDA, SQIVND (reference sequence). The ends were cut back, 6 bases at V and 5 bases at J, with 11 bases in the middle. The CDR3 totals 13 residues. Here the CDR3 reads CASSMRQDQPQHF. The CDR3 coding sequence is TGTGCCAGTAGCATGAGACAGGATCAGCCCCAGCATTTT.

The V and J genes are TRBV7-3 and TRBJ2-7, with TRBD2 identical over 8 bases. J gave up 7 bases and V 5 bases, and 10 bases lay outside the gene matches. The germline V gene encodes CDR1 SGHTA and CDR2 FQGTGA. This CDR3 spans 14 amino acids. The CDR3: CASSPTGGSWEQYF. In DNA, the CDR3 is TGTGCCAGCAGCCCCACGGGGGGGAGTTGGGAGCAGTACTTC.

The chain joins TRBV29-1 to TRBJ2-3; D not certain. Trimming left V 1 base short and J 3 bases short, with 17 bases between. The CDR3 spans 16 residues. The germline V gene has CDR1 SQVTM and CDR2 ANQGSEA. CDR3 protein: CSVEGLVKERTDTQYF. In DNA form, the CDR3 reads TGCAGCGTTGAAGGTCTGGTAAAAGAACGGACAGATACGCAGTATTTT.

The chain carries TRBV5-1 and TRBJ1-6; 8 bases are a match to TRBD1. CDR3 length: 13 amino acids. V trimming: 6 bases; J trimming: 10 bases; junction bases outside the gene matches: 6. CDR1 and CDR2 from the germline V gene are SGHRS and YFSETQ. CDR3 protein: CASTAGTGSPLHF. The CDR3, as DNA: TGCGCCAGCACGGCAGGGACAGGATCACCCCTCCACTTT.

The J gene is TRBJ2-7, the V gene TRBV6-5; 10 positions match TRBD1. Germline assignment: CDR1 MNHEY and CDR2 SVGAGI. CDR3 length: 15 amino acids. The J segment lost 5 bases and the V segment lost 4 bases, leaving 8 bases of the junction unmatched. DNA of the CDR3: TGTGCCAGCAGTTTCCCGGGACAGGGGAACCACGAGCAGTACTTC. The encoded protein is CASSFPGQGNHEQYF.

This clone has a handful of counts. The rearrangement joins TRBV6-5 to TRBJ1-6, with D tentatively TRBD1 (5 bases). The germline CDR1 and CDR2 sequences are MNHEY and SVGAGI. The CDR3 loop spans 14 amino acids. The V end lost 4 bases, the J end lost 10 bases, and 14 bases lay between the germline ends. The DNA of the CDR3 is TGTGCCAGCAGTTCCCAATACAGGAACTCACCCCTCCACTTT. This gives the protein CASSSQYRNSPLHF.